These 17 T cell receptor beta chains came from one sample sequenced in a study of CD8+ T cells in alopecia areata. Following extraction, RNA underwent reverse transcription to cDNA, which served as the sequencing template. The method was immunoSEQ multiplex PCR; TCRdb's version includes in-frame clones alone and lacks a portion of them. The table records over 150,000 clones, roughly 59% of them present only once. This material consisted of CD4+ T cells sorted from blood, taken at week 0. The origin of the receptors is a human donor with alopecia areata.

This clone appeared a single time. The V and J genes are TRBV6-5 and TRBJ1-2; D uncertain. This CDR3 region has 13 residues. Germline lookup yields CDR1 MNHEY and CDR2 SVGAGI. V lost 2 bases and J lost 4, with 8 bases in between. CDR3 amino acids: CASSYRAGYGYTF. CDR3 nucleotide sequence: TGTGCCAGCAGTTACAGGGCAGGCTATGGCTACACCTTC.

CDR3 protein: CASSVAGTGDYNEQFF. The CDR3 nucleotides are TGTGCCAGCAGCGTAGCAGGGACAGGGGATTACAATGAGCAGTTCTTC. The chain couples TRBV9 to TRBJ2-1; the match to TRBD1 covers 10 bases. CDR1 is SGDLS, CDR2 YYNGEE, per germline. The CDR3 spans 16 residues. The ends lost 0 bases at V and 4 bases at J; junction bases unmatched: 4.

The CDR3 here is CASSARTGNQETQYF. For the CDR3, the DNA is TGTGCCAGCAGCGCGCGGACGGGGAACCAAGAGACCCAGTACTTC. This chain uses TRBV7-2 with TRBJ2-5; D might be TRBD2 (5 bases). Trimming shortened V by 5 bases and J by 0 bases, and 13 bases separated the two germline ends. Germline V CDR1 and CDR2: SGHTA, FQGNSA. This CDR3 spans 15 amino acids.

This clone has a single count. J is TRBJ1-2 and V is TRBV4-3; D ambiguous. The germline V gene has CDR1 LGHNA and CDR2 YSLEER. This CDR3 has 12 residues. V lost 0 bases, J lost 6 bases, and 5 bases lay in between. The CDR3 sequence: CASSQDGDGYTF. The DNA for the CDR3 is TGCGCCAGCAGCCAAGATGGGGATGGCTACACCTTC.

The chain links TRBV15 to TRBJ1-5, with 7 nucleotides matching TRBD1. This CDR3 spans 14 amino acids. The germline CDR1 and CDR2 sequences are LNHNV and YYDKDF (reference sequence). V lost 5 bases to trimming and J lost 4 bases; unmatched junction nucleotides: 5. CDR3 in amino acids: CATSRDRVNQPQHF. In DNA form, the CDR3 reads TGTGCCACCAGCCGTGACAGGGTGAATCAGCCCCAGCATTTT.

The CDR3 sequence is CASSTPSDPRGTEAFF. The CDR3 DNA reads TGTGCCAGTAGTACCCCCTCGGACCCGAGGGGAACTGAAGCTTTCTTT. This rearrangement joins TRBV19 to TRBJ1-1; D may be TRBD1 (5 bases). The CDR3 spans 16 residues. Trimming took 4 bases from V and 5 from J, leaving 20 bases between them. Germline assignment: CDR1 LNHDA and CDR2 SQIVND (reference sequence). Combining the CDR3 with reference TRBV19 and TRBJ1-1 gives the whole variable domain DGGITQSPKYLFRKEGQNVTLSCEQNLNHDAMYWYRQDPGQGLRLIYYSQIVNDFQKGDIAEGYSVSREKKESFPLTVTSAQKNPTAFYLCASSTPSDPRGTEAFFGQGTRLTVV.

This clone turned up a few times. The chain employs TRBV30 and TRBJ1-3, with TRBD1 identical over 7 bases. The length of the CDR3 is 16 residues. Germline V gene lookup returns CDR1 GTSNPN and CDR2 SVGIG (reference sequence). J lost 0 bases, V lost 2 bases, and 7 bases had no gene match. CDR3 in amino acids: CAWSLSGTASGNTIYF. For the CDR3, the DNA is TGTGCCTGGAGTCTATCCGGGACAGCCTCTGGAAACACCATATATTTT.

The CDR3 region is CASSPGVSTDTQYF. The CDR3 DNA sequence: TGCGCCAGCAGCCCCGGGGTCAGCACAGATACGCAGTATTTT. V usage is TRBV4-3 and J usage is TRBJ2-3; D might be TRBD2 (5 bases). The CDR3 is 14 residues long. Trimming removed 4 bases at V and 0 bases at J, with 8 bases between. Germline CDR1 LGHNA, CDR2 YSLEER.

V and J are TRBV6-1 and TRBJ2-3; possible D gene TRBD2, 6 bases. Trimming took 3 bases from V and 9 from J, leaving 16 bases between them. Germline CDR1 reads MNHNS; CDR2 reads SASEGT. This CDR3 has 14 amino acids. The CDR3 coding sequence is TGTGCCAGCAGTGAGGAAGGACACGGGAGCACGCAGTATTTT. Protein sequence: CASSEEGHGSTQYF.

This clone has only one observation. The chain combines TRBV6-1 with TRBJ1-5; D uncertain. Trimming cost V 3 bases and J 2 bases, with 11 bases left between them. Germline V gene sequence: CDR1 MNHNS, CDR2 SASEGT. The CDR3 consists of 15 residues. The CDR3 DNA is TGTGCCAGCAGTGATCTCCACGATGGCAATCAGCCCCAGCATTTT. The encoded protein is CASSDLHDGNQPQHF.

This chain connects TRBV2 to TRBJ1-1; 11 bases match TRBD1. V shed 2 bases and J 9 bases; nucleotides not matched to a gene: 8. Per germline, CDR1 SNHLY and CDR2 FYNNEI. The CDR3 consists of 15 residues. The CDR3 is CASSEIGTGGPQAFF. CDR3 sequence (DNA): TGTGCCAGCAGTGAAATTGGGACAGGGGGTCCGCAAGCTTTCTTT.

The chain links TRBV30 to TRBJ2-1, with D possibly matching TRBD2 (5 bases). The CDR3 is made up of 14 amino acids. The V gene's germline CDR1 is GTSNPN and CDR2 SVGIG (reference sequence). V lost 0 bases and J 5 bases, leaving 11 bases between the germline ends. CDR3 sequence: CAWSVGGSNNEQFF. DNA for the CDR3: TGTGCCTGGAGTGTCGGAGGATCCAACAATGAGCAGTTCTTC.

This chain uses TRBV28 with TRBJ2-1; the D is unclear. The CDR3 contains 14 residues. The germline V and J ends were trimmed by 3 bases and 5 bases, with 11 bases remaining between them. Germline values: CDR1 MDHEN, CDR2 SYDVKM. CDR3 bases: TGTGCCAGCAGTTTCTGGGGTCCGAACAATGAGCAGTTCTTC. It specifies CASSFWGPNNEQFF.

The chain couples TRBV5-1 to TRBJ2-7; 7 nucleotides align to TRBD2. The germline V gene encodes CDR1 SGHRS and CDR2 YFSETQ. Germline trimming cut 4 bases from V and 5 bases from J; bases unmatched to any gene: 12. This CDR3 spans 15 amino acids. DNA for the CDR3: TGCGCCAGCAGCACAAATCTAGCGGCGGGCAACGAGCAGTACTTC. Translation: CASSTNLAAGNEQYF.

V and J are TRBV5-1 and TRBJ2-4; D ambiguous. In germline, CDR1 is SGHRS, CDR2 YFSETQ. The V end lost 3 bases, the J end lost 4 bases, and 8 bases lay between the germline ends. The CDR3 is made up of 13 amino acids. CDR3 DNA sequence: TGCGCCAGCAGCTCGATAGAGAAAAACATTCAGTACTTC. As protein: CASSSIEKNIQYF. The variable domain in full, with the rest retrieved from reference TRBV5-1 and TRBJ2-4, is KAGVTQTPRYLIKTRGQQVTLSCSPISGHRSVSWYQQTPGQGLQFLFEYFSETQRNKGNFPGRFSGRQFSNSRSEMNVSTLELGDSALYLCASSSIEKNIQYFGAGTRLSVL.

V gene TRBV29-1 combines with J gene TRBJ2-5; tentative D call: TRBD2 (5 bases). Germline values: CDR1 SQVTM, CDR2 ANQGSEA. The CDR3 spans 15 residues. Trimming removed 3 bases at V and 5 bases at J, with 19 bases between. The CDR3 DNA follows: TGCAGCGTTGATATGGGCACCTCGGGCGGGGAGACCCAGTACTTC. It specifies CSVDMGTSGGETQYF.

This clone turned up a few times. The genes are TRBV20-1 and TRBJ2-1; D is unclear. The CDR3 runs 11 residues. From germline, CDR1 is DFQATT and CDR2 SNEGSKA (reference sequence). The germline V and J ends were trimmed by 5 bases and 8 bases, with 10 bases remaining between them. The CDR3 protein is CSALVWDEQFF. CDR3 nucleotides: TGCAGTGCTCTCGTGTGGGATGAGCAGTTCTTC.